This is a list of T cell receptor beta chains from one sample in a study of blood T cell repertoires in COVID-19. Libraries were prepared by immunoSEQ multiplex PCR; TCRdb keeps only in-frame clonotypes and omits some of them. The sample consists of 270,000 or so clones, roughly 86% of them appearing once. Sequencing was carried out using peripheral blood. The receptors were gathered from a man aged 35-49 years with active or convalescent COVID-19. CDR3s include the opening cysteine and the closing phenylalanine or tryptophan. The D gene is left open where the match is weak. Only some rows state a clone size, as once, few, many or a class for expanded clones.

size: NA; V: TRBV27; J: TRBJ2-7; D: NA; CDR3: CASSFGREYEQYF; DNA: TGTGCCAGCAGTTTCGGCAGGGAATACGAGCAGTACTTC
size: few; V: TRBV19; J: TRBJ2-7; D: TRBD1; CDR3: CASSTPNRGLEQYF; DNA: TGTGCCAGTAGCACACCGAACAGGGGGCTCGAGCAGTACTTC
size: NA; V: TRBV5-1; J: TRBJ1-1; D: NA; CDR3: CASSLLGGRHTEAFF; DNA: TGCGCCAGCAGCTTGTTGGGGGGGCGTCACACTGAAGCTTTCTTT
size: NA; V: TRBV30; J: TRBJ2-3; D: TRBD1; CDR3: CAWGQGRTDTQYF; DNA: TGTGCCTGGGGACAGGGGCGAACAGATACGCAGTATTTT
size: NA; V: TRBV15; J: TRBJ1-1; D: NA; CDR3: CATSIGPKGGGTEAFF; DNA: TGTGCCACCAGCATAGGTCCGAAAGGCGGCGGCACTGAAGCTTTCTTT
size: NA; V: TRBV2; J: TRBJ1-5; D: NA; CDR3: CASSAGGDQPQHF; DNA: TGTGCCAGCAGTGCGGGAGGGGATCAGCCCCAGCATTTT
size: few; V: TRBV19; J: TRBJ2-5; D: TRBD1; CDR3: CASSPGTGGGETQYF; DNA: TGTGCCAGTAGTCCCGGGACAGGGGGTGGGGAGACCCAGTACTTC
size: NA; V: TRBV2; J: TRBJ1-1; D: NA; CDR3: CAGSQGKGTEAFF; DNA: TGTGCCGGGTCTCAGGGGAAGGGCACTGAAGCTTTCTTT
size: NA; V: TRBV7-2; J: TRBJ1-4; D: NA; CDR3: CASSLRGSGELFF; DNA: TGTGCCAGCAGCTTAAGGGGGTCCGGGGAACTGTTTTTT
size: NA; V: TRBV7-9; J: TRBJ2-1; D: TRBD2; CDR3: CASSPPGASGTEQFF; DNA: TGTGCCAGCAGCCCCCCCGGGGCTAGCGGGACTGAGCAGTTCTTC
size: NA; V: TRBV29-1; J: TRBJ2-3; D: NA; CDR3: CSVGGNARGDTQYF; DNA: TGCAGCGTTGGAGGGAATGCGCGGGGAGATACGCAGTATTTT
size: NA; V: TRBV19; J: TRBJ1-1; D: NA; CDR3: CASEGVMNTEAFF; DNA: TGTGCCTCAGAGGGGGTGATGAACACTGAAGCTTTCTTT
size: NA; V: TRBV18; J: TRBJ1-4; D: TRBD1; CDR3: CASSLGQEEKLFF; DNA: TGTGCCAGCTCACTGGGACAGGAAGAAAAACTGTTTTTT
size: once; V: TRBV28; J: TRBJ2-7; D: TRBD1; CDR3: CASRALQGRSSYEQYF; DNA: TGTGCCAGCAGAGCCCTACAGGGGCGAAGCTCCTACGAGCAGTACTTC
size: NA; V: TRBV7-9; J: TRBJ1-1; D: NA; CDR3: CASSFGDTEAFF; DNA: TGTGCCAGCAGCTTCGGGGACACTGAAGCTTTCTTT
size: few; V: TRBV27; J: TRBJ1-5; D: TRBD1; CDR3: CASSLTLPGTGNQPQHF; DNA: TGTGCCAGCAGTTTAACATTACCCGGGACAGGGAATCAGCCCCAGCATTTT
size: few; V: TRBV6-5; J: TRBJ2-2; D: NA; CDR3: CATLMGSANTGELFF; DNA: TGTGCCACCTTGATGGGCTCAGCGAACACCGGGGAGCTGTTTTTT
size: once; V: TRBV5-4; J: TRBJ1-6; D: NA; CDR3: CASRSGELIDSPLHF; DNA: TGTGCCAGCAGATCCGGGGAACTAATTGATTCACCCCTCCACTTT
size: NA; V: TRBV7-9; J: TRBJ1-6; D: TRBD1; CDR3: CASSLEGTGDSPLHF; DNA: TGTGCCAGCAGCTTAGAGGGGACAGGGGATTCACCCCTCCACTTT
size: NA; V: TRBV24-1; J: TRBJ2-3; D: TRBD2; CDR3: CATSDPGLAGVSTDTQYF; DNA: TGTGCCACCAGTGATCCCGGACTAGCGGGAGTAAGCACAGATACGCAGTATTTT
size: NA; V: TRBV10-1; J: TRBJ1-1; D: NA; CDR3: CASSGFGVAEAFF; DNA: TGCGCCAGCAGTGGATTCGGGGTTGCTGAAGCTTTCTTT
size: NA; V: TRBV2; J: TRBJ1-4; D: NA; CDR3: CASLRALNEKLFF; DNA: TGTGCCAGTTTGCGGGCGCTAAATGAAAAACTGTTTTTT
size: NA; V: TRBV19; J: TRBJ2-1; D: NA; CDR3: CASSMGRDYNEQFF; DNA: TGTGCCAGTAGTATGGGGCGGGATTACAATGAGCAGTTCTTC